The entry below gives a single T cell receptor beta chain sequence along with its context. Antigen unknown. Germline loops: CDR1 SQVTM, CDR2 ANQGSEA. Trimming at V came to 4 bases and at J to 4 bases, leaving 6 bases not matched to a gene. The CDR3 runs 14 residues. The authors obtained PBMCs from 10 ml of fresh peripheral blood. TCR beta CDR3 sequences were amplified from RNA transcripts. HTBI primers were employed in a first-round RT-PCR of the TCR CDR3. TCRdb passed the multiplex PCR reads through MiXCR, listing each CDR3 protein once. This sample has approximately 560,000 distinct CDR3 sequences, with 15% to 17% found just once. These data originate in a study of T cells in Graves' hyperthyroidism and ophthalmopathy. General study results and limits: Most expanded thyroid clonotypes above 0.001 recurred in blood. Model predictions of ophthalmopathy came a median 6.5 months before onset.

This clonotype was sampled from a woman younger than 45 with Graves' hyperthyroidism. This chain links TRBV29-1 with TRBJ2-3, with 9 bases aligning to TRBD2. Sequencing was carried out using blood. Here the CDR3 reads CSVVPSGIPDTQYF. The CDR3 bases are TGCAGCGTTGTGCCTAGCGGGATCCCAGATACGCAGTATTTT.